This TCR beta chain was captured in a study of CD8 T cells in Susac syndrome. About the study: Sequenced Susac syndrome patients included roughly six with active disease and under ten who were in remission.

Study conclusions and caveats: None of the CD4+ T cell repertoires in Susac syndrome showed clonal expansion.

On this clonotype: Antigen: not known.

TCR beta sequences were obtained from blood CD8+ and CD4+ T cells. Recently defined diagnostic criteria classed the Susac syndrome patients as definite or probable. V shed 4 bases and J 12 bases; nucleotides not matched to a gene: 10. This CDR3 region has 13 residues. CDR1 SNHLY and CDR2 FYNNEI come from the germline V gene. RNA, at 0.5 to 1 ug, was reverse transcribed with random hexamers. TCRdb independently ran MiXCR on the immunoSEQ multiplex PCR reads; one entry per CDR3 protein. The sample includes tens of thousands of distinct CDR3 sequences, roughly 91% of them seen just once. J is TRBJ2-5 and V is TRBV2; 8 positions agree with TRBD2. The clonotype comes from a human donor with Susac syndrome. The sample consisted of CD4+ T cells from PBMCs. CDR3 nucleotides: TGTGCCAGCAGTGGGGAAACTAGCGGAGGGGAGTACTTC. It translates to CASSGETSGGEYF.